A single sample is the source of the 27 T cell receptor beta chains below, sequenced in a study of technical replicates of blood from a few donors. Assay used: immunoSEQ multiplex PCR; TCRdb lists only in-frame clones, some missing. The repertoire consists of approximately 73,000 clones, with 90% to 95% occurring once and the leading ten covering 0.25% to 0.3%. Sequencing input: T cells isolated from PBMCs. The receptor set was obtained from a human donor in good health.

This clone was seen once. This chain uses TRBV18 with TRBJ1-2; a weak D match, TRBD1 (6 bases). CDR1 is KGHSH, CDR2 LQKENI, per germline. The length of the CDR3 is 15 residues. Trimming removed 3 bases at V and 8 bases at J, with 19 bases between. For the CDR3, the DNA is TGTGCCAGCTCACCGGCACAGGGTGGAGCAGGGGGCTACACCTTC. Its translation is CASSPAQGGAGGYTF.

The CDR3 loop reads CASSPDRVVGYTF. CDR3 DNA: TGCGCCAGCAGTCCAGACCGGGTCGTGGGCTACACCTTC. The rearrangement links TRBV10-1 to TRBJ1-2; no reliable D call. The CDR3 extends over 13 amino acids. Germline CDR1 is WNHNN and CDR2 is SYGVQD (reference sequence). V shed 5 bases and J shed 8 bases, with 15 bases lying between them.

The chain combines TRBV2 with TRBJ1-1; 8 bases are shared with TRBD1. The germline CDR1 and CDR2 sequences are SNHLY and FYNNEI. Losses at the gene ends were 7 bases for V and 3 bases for J; bases not matched to a gene: 7. CDR3 size: 14 residues. The CDR3 nucleotides are TGTGCCAGCATCGGGGGGACAGGAGACACTGAAGCTTTCTTT. Translating it yields CASIGGTGDTEAFF.

The V call is TRBV27, the J call TRBJ2-7; 8 bases agree with TRBD1. The CDR3 is 14 amino acids. Germline lookup yields CDR1 MNHEY and CDR2 SMNVEV (reference sequence). V lost 5 bases and J lost 3; bases outside the gene matches: 6. The CDR3 DNA sequence: TGTGCCAGCAGTCGGACAGGGCGGCACTACGAGCAGTACTTC. It codes for CASSRTGRHYEQYF.

This chain connects TRBV10-2 to TRBJ2-7; D possibly corresponds to TRBD2 (6 bases). V dropped 5 bases and J dropped 6 bases, with 14 bases sitting between them. The CDR3 covers 13 residues. Germline CDR1 reads WSHSY; CDR2 reads SAAADI. This CDR3 reads CASSPFGSFEQYF. CDR3 bases: TGCGCCAGCAGTCCATTCGGGAGCTTCGAGCAGTACTTC.

This sequence joins TRBV28 and TRBJ2-7; 10 nucleotides match TRBD2. The CDR3 is 15 residues long. Trimming took 5 bases from V and 4 from J; bases not matched to a gene: 8. Germline loops: CDR1 MDHEN, CDR2 SYDVKM. The CDR3 region is CASSHPLAGVYEQYF. The CDR3 nucleotides are TGTGCCAGCAGTCATCCGCTAGCGGGAGTTTACGAGCAGTACTTC.

The gene calls are TRBV28 and TRBJ2-7; 7 bases match TRBD1. This CDR3 has 17 amino acids. Germline V CDR1 and CDR2: MDHEN, SYDVKM. V dropped 1 base and J dropped 2; count of bases not matched to a gene: 11. CDR3 sequence reads: CASSLSPGTVGPYEQYF. The CDR3, as DNA: TGTGCCAGCAGTTTATCCCCCGGGACAGTCGGTCCCTACGAGCAGTACTTC.

The chain recombines TRBV6-1 with TRBJ2-5, with 9 bases lining up with TRBD2. Germline CDR1 and CDR2: MNHNS and SASEGT. The ends lost 2 bases at V and 5 bases at J; junction bases unmatched: 6. CDR3 length equals 15 residues. The CDR3 sequence is CASSEMAGGGETQYF. As DNA, the CDR3 is TGTGCCAGCAGTGAAATGGCGGGAGGGGGGGAGACCCAGTACTTC.

The V and J genes are TRBV7-3 and TRBJ1-1; weak D call: TRBD1 (6 bases). Per germline, CDR1 SGHTA and CDR2 FQGTGA. The CDR3 totals 15 residues. V was pared by 2 bases and J by 0 bases, with 10 bases between. CDR3 amino acids: CASSLGQGMNTEAFF. Written as DNA, the CDR3 is TGTGCCAGCAGCTTAGGGCAGGGGATGAACACTGAAGCTTTCTTT.

The chain recombines TRBV7-9 with TRBJ2-7; 9 bases agree with TRBD1. J was trimmed by 0 bases and V by 5 bases; bases with no gene match: 5. The CDR3 is 15 residues long. Germline CDR1 is SEHNR and CDR2 is FQNEAQ (reference sequence). This chain's CDR3 is CASSVGQGSSYEQYF. The CDR3 DNA is TGTGCCAGCAGCGTAGGACAGGGGAGCTCCTACGAGCAGTACTTC.

V gene TRBV7-9 combines with J gene TRBJ2-1; 12 positions match TRBD2. Per the germline V gene, CDR1 is SEHNR and CDR2 is FQNEAQ (reference sequence). The CDR3 sequence is 16 residues long. V gave up 5 bases and J gave up 9 bases; unmatched junction bases: 11. CDR3 sequence (DNA): TGTGCCAGCAGCCAACGGTCTAGCGGGAGGGCCGCTGAGCAGTTCTTC. The encoded protein is CASSQRSSGRAAEQFF.

The chain uses TRBV19 and TRBJ1-5, with 7 nucleotides matching TRBD1. V lost 2 bases, J lost 6 bases, and 7 bases stayed unmatched. This CDR3 has 15 residues. Germline V gene lookup returns CDR1 LNHDA and CDR2 SQIVND (reference sequence). CDR3 residues: CASSIRQGSIQPQHF. DNA of the CDR3: TGTGCCAGTAGTATAAGACAGGGATCTATTCAGCCCCAGCATTTT.

DNA for the CDR3: TGTGCCAGCAGCTTGGGAGTAACTAACTATGGCTACACCTTC. It specifies CASSLGVTNYGYTF. This chain uses TRBV5-4 with TRBJ1-2, with D hard to call. The CDR3 consists of 14 residues. Germline V gene data show CDR1 as SGHNT and CDR2 as YYREEE (reference sequence). Trimming took off 0 bases at V and 0 bases at J, with 6 bases between the two ends.

CDR3 loop: CASSHSAGRTDTQYF. The CDR3 DNA reads TGCGCCAGCAGCCATTCCGCGGGGCGCACAGATACGCAGTATTTT. The chain carries TRBV4-1 and TRBJ2-3; D is perhaps TRBD2 (6 bases). V lost 3 bases, J lost 1 base, and 11 bases lay in between. The CDR3 has 15 residues. The germline gives CDR1 MGHRA, CDR2 YSYEKL.

The chain carries TRBV5-6 and TRBJ2-7; weak D call: TRBD1 (6 bases). The CDR3 consists of 14 residues. Germline V gene sequence: CDR1 SGHDT, CDR2 YYEEEE. V lost 5 bases, J lost 6 bases, and 18 bases lay in between. DNA for the CDR3: TGTGCCAGCAGACAGAGACAGGCCCCGGGCGAGCAGTACTTC. This encodes CASRQRQAPGEQYF.

The chain uses TRBV19 and TRBJ2-3; 8 bases are shared with TRBD2. The CDR3 extends over 15 amino acids. Per germline, CDR1 LNHDA and CDR2 SQIVND (reference sequence). Trimming took 5 bases from V and 2 from J; bases not matched to a gene: 6. Here the CDR3 reads CASSWRGAYTDTQYF. CDR3 nucleotide sequence: TGTGCCAGTAGTTGGCGGGGGGCCTACACAGATACGCAGTATTTT.

This clone came up once. The V call is TRBV6-5, the J call TRBJ1-2; a weak D match, TRBD1 (6 bases). The germline CDR1 and CDR2 sequences are MNHEY and SVGAGI. This CDR3 contains 14 residues. Trimming took off 2 bases at V and 4 bases at J, with 11 bases between the two ends. The CDR3 nucleotides are TGTGCCAGCAGTTACGATGGACAGCTCTATGGCTACACCTTC. Protein sequence: CASSYDGQLYGYTF.

CDR3 protein: CAWIGQGGTEAFF. CDR3 DNA sequence: TGTGCCTGGATAGGGCAGGGAGGGACTGAAGCTTTCTTT. V gene TRBV30 combines with J gene TRBJ1-1, with D tentatively TRBD1 (5 bases). The CDR3 covers 13 residues. The ends were cut back, 4 bases at V and 5 bases at J, with 14 bases in the middle. Germline V lookup: CDR1 GTSNPN, CDR2 SVGIG (reference sequence). Using reference TRBV30 and TRBJ1-1 for the parts outside the CDR3, the full variable domain is SQTIHQWPATLVQPVGSPLSLECTVEGTSNPNLYWYRQAAGRGLQLLFYSVGIGQISSEVPQNLSASRPQDRQFILSSKKLLLSDSGFYLCAWIGQGGTEAFFGQGTRLTVV.

This chain uses TRBV4-2 with TRBJ2-3; 8 positions agree with TRBD2. The germline V gene has CDR1 LGHNA and CDR2 YNFKEQ. This CDR3 is 17 amino acids long. With V trimmed by 6 bases and J by 3 bases, 14 bases remained unmatched. CDR3 nucleotide sequence: TGTGCCAGCAGTCCCAGCACAAGCGGGAGTTCTACAGATACGCAGTATTTT. It codes for CASSPSTSGSSTDTQYF.

The gene calls are TRBV9 and TRBJ2-2; possible D gene TRBD2, 6 bases. Germline V gives CDR1 SGDLS, CDR2 YYNGEE. CDR3 length: 14 residues. Trimming removed 4 bases from V and 3 bases from J, with 10 bases in between. The chain's CDR3 is CASSPGLHTGELFF. DNA of the CDR3: TGTGCCAGCAGCCCGGGACTTCACACCGGGGAGCTGTTTTTT.

This chain joins TRBV13 and TRBJ2-4, with 15 bases fitting TRBD2. The CDR3 totals 18 residues. Trimming removed 5 bases from V and 9 bases from J; junction bases left unmatched: 14. CDR1 PRHDT and CDR2 FYEKMQ come from the germline V gene (reference sequence). The CDR3 loop reads CASSPYRTSGGDRFIQYF. CDR3 sequence (DNA): TGTGCCAGCAGCCCCTACCGGACTAGCGGGGGGGATCGATTCATTCAGTACTTC.

The rearrangement uses TRBV30 and TRBJ1-2, with a tentative D call TRBD1 (5 bases). Germline V lookup: CDR1 GTSNPN, CDR2 SVGIG (reference sequence). CDR3 size: 16 residues. V lost 2 bases and J lost 5, with 21 bases in between. For the CDR3, the DNA is TGTGCCTGGAGTAACCAGGGTAGTTCCCTTCCGTATGGCTACACCTTC. Translating it yields CAWSNQGSSLPYGYTF.

The chain uses TRBV12-5 and TRBJ1-2; tentative D call: TRBD1 (5 bases). Trimming took 0 bases from V and 4 from J, leaving 6 bases between them. Germline V gene sequence: CDR1 LGHNT, CDR2 FRNRAP. The CDR3 loop spans 13 amino acids. Here the CDR3 DNA reads TGTGCTAGTGGTTTGGTTACAGGCTATGGCTACACCTTC. This sequence encodes CASGLVTGYGYTF.

The rearrangement joins TRBV19 to TRBJ1-5, with D perhaps TRBD1 (5 bases). This CDR3 contains 18 residues. Germline V gene sequence: CDR1 LNHDA, CDR2 SQIVND (reference sequence). V was pared by 0 bases and J by 7 bases, with 22 bases between. Here the CDR3 reads CASSIDLEGVRSRQPQHF. The CDR3 DNA reads TGTGCCAGTAGTATAGATCTTGAAGGGGTTCGATCTAGGCAGCCCCAGCATTTT.

This clone was seen a single time. The chain couples TRBV5-6 to TRBJ1-4, with 7 bases aligning to TRBD1. The trim removed 3 bases at V and 7 bases at J, leaving 9 bases unmatched. Germline assignment: CDR1 SGHDT and CDR2 YYEEEE. The CDR3 contains 15 residues. CDR3 sequence (DNA): TGTGCCAGCAGCTCCAAGACAGGGAGCGGTGAAAAACTGTTTTTT. Translation: CASSSKTGSGEKLFF.

In nucleotides, the CDR3 is TGCAGCGTAGATAGCGGGAGCGCCTACAATGAGCAGTTCTTC. Residues: CSVDSGSAYNEQFF. The rearrangement uses TRBV29-1 and TRBJ2-1; 9 bases align to TRBD2. Germline assignment: CDR1 SQVTM and CDR2 ANQGSEA. The CDR3 length is 14 residues. The J segment lost 2 bases and the V segment lost 6 bases, leaving 5 bases of the junction unmatched.

This rearrangement joins TRBV28 to TRBJ1-5; maybe TRBD1 (6 bases). The CDR3 covers 12 residues. Per the germline V gene, CDR1 is MDHEN and CDR2 is SYDVKM. V was cut by 10 bases and J by 3 bases, with 10 bases left in between. The CDR3 protein is CATRQVNQPQHF. In DNA form, the CDR3 reads TGTGCCACCCGACAGGTCAATCAGCCCCAGCATTTT.